This paragraph covers one T cell receptor (beta chain) sequence. Time point reported: newly diagnosed, previously untreated cHL patient sample. Profiled with immunoSEQ multiplex PCR; TCRdb holds only in-frame clones, not every one. The sample consists of roughly 68,000 clones, nearly 95% of them appearing once. The data stem from a study of PD-1 blockade in classical Hodgkin lymphoma. Input material: peripheral blood mononuclear cells (PBMCs). The TCR originated in a human donor with classical Hodgkin lymphoma.

The CDR3: CASSFDSTGELFF. The CDR3, as DNA: TGTGCCAGCAGCTTTGACAGCACCGGGGAGCTGTTTTTT. The chain has TRBV7-8 and TRBJ2-2; tentatively, D is TRBD1 (5 bases). This CDR3 is 13 amino acids long. CDR1 and CDR2 (germline): SGHVS, FQNEAQ. V was cut by 3 bases and J by 4 bases, with 6 bases left in between. The full variable domain, with the rest looked up from reference TRBV7-8 and TRBJ2-2, is GAGVSQSPRYKVAKRGQDVALRCDPISGHVSLFWYQQALGQGPEFLTYFQNEAQLDKSGLPSDRFFAERPEGSVSTLKIQRTQQEDSAVYLCASSFDSTGELFFGEGSRLTVL.